One and the same sample provided the 14 T cell receptor beta chains below, sequenced in a study of response to subunit inactivated influenza vaccine. TCRdb analysed the RT-PCR reads with MiXCR anew, one entry per CDR3 protein. The sample contains hundreds of thousands of distinct CDR3 sequences, 14% of which appear only once. Sequenced material: PBMCs from blood, taken 14 days before vaccination. Receptor source: a man in his forties or fifties who received an inactivated influenza vaccine.

CDR3 coding DNA: TGTGCCAGCGGGGACATGTCCTACGAGCAGTACTTC. Amino acids: CASGDMSYEQYF. V and J are TRBV6-2 or TRBV6-3 and TRBJ2-7; tentative D call: TRBD1 (6 bases). CDR1 is MNHEY and CDR2 is SVGEGT in the germline V gene. V gave up 8 bases and J gave up 1 base, with 9 bases separating them. CDR3 length: 12 residues.

The rearrangement uses TRBV2 and TRBJ2-7; D is perhaps TRBD2 (5 bases). The CDR3 has 13 amino acids. The V gene lost 7 bases and the J gene lost 2 bases, with 12 bases spanning the gap. Germline V CDR1 and CDR2: SNHLY, FYNNEI. CDR3 in DNA: TGTGCCAGCACCACGGACGGGACCTACGAGCAGTACTTC. Protein product: CASTTDGTYEQYF. The variable domain in full, with the rest retrieved from reference TRBV2 and TRBJ2-7, is EPEVTQTPSHQVTQMGQEVILRCVPISNHLYFYWYRQILGQKVEFLVSFYNNEISEKSEIFDDQFSVERPDGSNFTLKIRSTKLEDSAMYFCASTTDGTYEQYFGPGTRLTVT.

The chain recombines TRBV25-1 with TRBJ2-2; D gene uncertain. This CDR3 is 13 amino acids long. Trimming took 5 bases from V and 4 from J, leaving 8 bases between them. CDR1 is MGHDK, CDR2 SYGVNS, per germline. The CDR3 region is CASSWQFTGELFF. The CDR3 coding sequence is TGTGCCAGCAGTTGGCAGTTCACCGGGGAGCTGTTTTTT.

V is TRBV12-3 or TRBV12-4 and J is TRBJ2-7; D is ambiguous. With 5 bases removed from V and 6 bases from J, the gap between germline ends came to 17 bases. The CDR3 spans 14 residues. The CDR3 loop is CASSTHIVRSEQYF. CDR3 DNA: TGTGCCAGCAGTACCCATATCGTTAGGAGCGAGCAGTACTTC.

This clonotype turned up a few times. The rearrangement links TRBV20-1 to TRBJ2-1; tentative D call: TRBD2 (6 bases). The germline gives CDR1 DFQATT, CDR2 SNEGSKA (reference sequence). The CDR3 has 15 residues. Trimming cost V 7 bases and J 0 bases, with 16 bases left between them. CDR3 sequence: CSVLGRRGSYNEQFF. CDR3 coding DNA: TGCAGTGTCCTAGGACGGAGGGGCTCCTACAATGAGCAGTTCTTC.

This clonotype was picked up a small number of times. J is TRBJ2-7 and V is TRBV6-2 or TRBV6-3; D ambiguous. Per the germline V gene, CDR1 is MNHEY and CDR2 is SVGEGT. V lost 4 bases and J lost 1, with 11 bases in between. This CDR3 is built from 14 residues. CDR3 DNA sequence: TGTGCCAGCAGTTCCCCCTTACAATCCTACGAGCAGTACTTC. Its translation is CASSSPLQSYEQYF.

This rearrangement joins TRBV6-1 to TRBJ1-2, with no clear D. CDR3 length equals 14 residues. Germline assignment: CDR1 MNHNS and CDR2 SASEGT. V was shortened by 7 bases and J by 4 bases, with 16 bases between the two germline ends. In DNA, the CDR3 is TGTGCCAGCAAAGGTCCAGGACTCCTCTATGGCTACACCTTC. This sequence encodes CASKGPGLLYGYTF.

The V gene is TRBV15, the J gene TRBJ2-1; no clear D gene. There are 13 residues in the CDR3. V was cut by 1 base and J by 6 bases, with 7 bases left in between. The V gene's germline CDR1 is LNHNV and CDR2 YYDKDF (reference sequence). CDR3 in DNA: TGTGCCACCAGCAGAGTACTACCCAATGAGCAGTTCTTC. Translation gives CATSRVLPNEQFF. The full variable domain, with the rest looked up from reference TRBV15 and TRBJ2-1, is DAMVIQNPRYQVTQFGKPVTLSCSQTLNHNVMYWYQQKSSQAPKLLFHYYDKDFNNEADTPDNFQSRRPNTSFCFLDIRSPGLGDTAMYLCATSRVLPNEQFFGPGTRLTVL.

This clonotype was seen many times. This chain links TRBV7-2 with TRBJ2-5; D remains unclear. V was clipped by 0 bases and J by 1 base, with 3 bases between them. Germline-derived CDR1 and CDR2 are SGHTA and FQGNSA. The CDR3 extends over 13 amino acids. The CDR3 DNA follows: TGTGCCAGCAGCTTAGCCCCCCAAGAGACCCAGTACTTC. Translated: CASSLAPQETQYF.

This clonotype was counted only a few times. The V gene is TRBV4-2, the J gene TRBJ1-4; 8 positions agree with TRBD1. V shed 4 bases and J 7 bases; nucleotides not matched to a gene: 8. CDR1 LGHNA and CDR2 YNFKEQ come from the germline V gene. The CDR3 is made up of 15 amino acids. The CDR3 sequence: CASSLGQGSGEKLFF. The CDR3 nucleotides are TGTGCCAGCAGCCTAGGACAGGGTTCGGGTGAAAAACTGTTTTTT.

This clonotype appeared a few times. CDR3 coding DNA: TGCAGTGCTAGACCTCAGCGGGGGGGGACCTACGAGCAGTACTTC. As protein: CSARPQRGGTYEQYF. V gene TRBV20-1 combines with J gene TRBJ2-7; 10 bases are shared with TRBD2. The CDR3 runs 15 residues. With V trimmed by 2 bases and J by 2 bases, 6 bases remained unmatched. CDR1 is DFQATT and CDR2 is SNEGSKA in the germline V gene (reference sequence).

This clonotype was seen just once. The chain carries TRBV3-1 and TRBJ2-3; 7 bases match TRBD2. The V and J ends lost 4 bases and 2 bases, in that order; junction bases with no gene match: 9. Germline V gene lookup returns CDR1 LGHDT and CDR2 YNNKEL (reference sequence). The CDR3 covers 16 residues. The CDR3 reads CASSRRLAPFTDTQYF. CDR3 nucleotide sequence: TGTGCCAGCAGCCGCCGACTAGCTCCGTTCACAGATACGCAGTATTTT.

The V gene is TRBV6-4, the J gene TRBJ2-2, with a tentative D call TRBD1 (5 bases). Germline CDR1 and CDR2: MRHNA and SNTAGT. The CDR3 has 14 residues. The ends were cut back, 10 bases at V and 7 bases at J, with 19 bases in the middle. The DNA of the CDR3 is TGTGCCACTTCCCCGGACATCCTCGGCGGGGAGCTGTTTTTT. Protein product: CATSPDILGGELFF.

The chain has TRBV12-3 or TRBV12-4 and TRBJ2-2; 8 bases are a match to TRBD2. V was pared by 6 bases and J by 5 bases, with 8 bases of the junction left unmatched. The CDR3 contains 15 residues. The DNA for the CDR3 is TGTGCCAGCAGCACCGGGACTAGGAGGACCGGGGAGCTGTTTTTT. Protein product: CASSTGTRRTGELFF.